Shown below are 25 T cell receptor beta chains from a single sample sequenced in a study of blood T cell repertoires in COVID-19. Libraries were prepared by immunoSEQ multiplex PCR; TCRdb keeps only in-frame clonotypes and omits some of them. The sample contains 250,000 to 350,000 clones, around 90% of which appear only once. The material sequenced was peripheral blood. The receptors here all came from a woman between 50 and 59 years old with COVID-19, enrolled during active disease.

The rearrangement joins TRBV9 to TRBJ1-1; D is perhaps TRBD1 (6 bases). CDR1 and CDR2 from the germline V gene are SGDLS and YYNGEE. The ends were cut back, 0 bases at V and 1 base at J, with 22 bases in the middle. The CDR3 has 19 residues. For the CDR3, the DNA is TGTGCCAGCAGCGTAGTCGGGAAAGTCTCTGGACAGCCGAACACTGAAGCTTTCTTT. This gives the protein CASSVVGKVSGQPNTEAFF. Variable domain in full (rest from reference TRBV9 and TRBJ1-1): DSGVTQTPKHLITATGQRVTLRCSPRSGDLSVYWYQQSLDQGLQFLIQYYNGEERAKGNILERFSAQQFPDLHSELNLSSLELGDSALYFCASSVVGKVSGQPNTEAFFGQGTRLTVV.

This sequence joins TRBV18 and TRBJ2-2, with 11 bases that match TRBD2. V dropped 3 bases and J dropped 5; count of bases not matched to a gene: 8. This CDR3 contains 17 residues. Germline assignment: CDR1 KGHSH and CDR2 LQKENI. The CDR3 protein is CASSPRLAGPGTGELFF. In DNA form, the CDR3 reads TGTGCCAGCTCACCTCGACTAGCGGGACCGGGGACCGGGGAGCTGTTTTTT.

The chain employs TRBV6-5 and TRBJ2-1; 14 positions agree with TRBD2. Germline values: CDR1 MNHEY, CDR2 SVGAGI. After removal of 8 bases from V and 9 bases from J, the junction contained 6 bases not matched to a gene. CDR3 length equals 14 residues. DNA for the CDR3: TGTGCCAGCCGCCCCGGGACTAGCGGGAGTGAGCAGTTCTTC. It codes for CASRPGTSGSEQFF.

Concerning this clone: Other DNA variants within this sample encode the same CDR3. The chain has TRBV18 and TRBJ2-7; D remains unclear. With 3 bases removed from V and 1 base from J, the gap between germline ends came to 10 bases. Per the germline V gene, CDR1 is KGHSH and CDR2 is LQKENI. CDR3 length equals 14 residues. The chain's CDR3 is CASSPRRSSYEQYF. The CDR3 nucleotides are TGTGCCAGCTCACCTCGACGGAGTTCCTACGAGCAGTACTTC.

The chain has TRBV3-1 (or the pseudogene TRBV3-2) and TRBJ2-7; 9 bases fit TRBD2. The V gene end was trimmed by 9 bases and the J gene end by 2 bases; junction bases not matched to a gene: 11. Germline assignment: CDR1 LGHDT and CDR2 YNNKEL (reference sequence). The CDR3 runs to 15 residues. The DNA for the CDR3 is TGTGCCAGACCCGGCGGAGCGGGAGGAGCCTACGAGCAGTACTTC. Translation gives CARPGGAGGAYEQYF.

The chain recombines TRBV5-5 with TRBJ1-3; the match to TRBD1 covers 7 bases. After removal of 5 bases from V and 1 base from J, the junction contained 6 bases not matched to a gene. The CDR3 has 15 amino acids. CDR1 and CDR2 from the germline V gene are SGHKS and YYEKEE (reference sequence). Here the CDR3 reads CASRTGIFSGNTIYF. For the CDR3, the DNA is TGTGCCAGCAGGACAGGGATTTTTTCTGGAAACACCATATATTTT. Filled out from reference TRBV5-5 and TRBJ1-3, the complete variable domain reads DAGVTQSPTHLIKTRGQQVTLRCSPISGHKSVSWYQQVLGQGPQFIFQYYEKEERGRGNFPDRFSARQFPNYSSELNVNALLLGDSALYLCASRTGIFSGNTIYFGEGSWLTVV.

The rearrangement joins TRBV3-1 (or the pseudogene TRBV3-2) to TRBJ2-5, with D perhaps matching TRBD2 (5 bases). Trimming stripped 3 bases from V and 5 bases from J, with 7 bases between. CDR1 is LGHDT and CDR2 is YNNKEL in the germline V gene (reference sequence). This CDR3 has 12 residues. The CDR3 DNA reads as TGTGCCAGCAGCCAGTGGAGGGAGACCCAGTACTTC. Protein sequence: CASSQWRETQYF.

The chain has TRBV9 and TRBJ2-3, with 8 bases aligning to TRBD1. Germline loops: CDR1 SGDLS, CDR2 YYNGEE. V lost 4 bases to trimming and J lost 6 bases; unmatched junction nucleotides: 7. The CDR3 is made up of 14 amino acids. The CDR3 sequence is CASSPGQGRDTQYF. Here the CDR3 DNA reads TGTGCCAGCAGCCCCGGACAGGGAAGGGATACGCAGTATTTT.

The V gene is TRBV4-3, the J gene TRBJ1-1; D perhaps matches TRBD1 (6 bases). The CDR3 loop spans 17 amino acids. In germline, CDR1 is LGHNA, CDR2 YSLEER. The ends were cut back, 3 bases at V and 1 base at J, with 18 bases in the middle. The CDR3 DNA reads as TGCGCCAGCAGCCATATAACCGGGACAACTCCGAACACTGAAGCTTTCTTT. It encodes CASSHITGTTPNTEAFF.

The chain has TRBV19 and TRBJ1-1; D gene unclear. Trimming pared 4 bases from V and 0 bases from J, leaving 9 bases between. Germline V gene lookup returns CDR1 LNHDA and CDR2 SQIVND (reference sequence). This CDR3 has 14 residues. The CDR3 DNA sequence: TGTGCCAGTAGTAGGGAGGGCCTGAACACTGAAGCTTTCTTT. It yields the protein CASSREGLNTEAFF.

V and J are TRBV4-1 and TRBJ2-3; 15 bases map to TRBD2. CDR1 and CDR2 (germline): MGHRA, YSYEKL. V shed 1 base and J 8 bases; nucleotides not matched to a gene: 13. CDR3 length equals 19 residues. CDR3 bases: TGCGCCAGCAGCCAAGGTCCTCCCGGACTAGCGGGAGGGCCCTCTACGCAGTATTTT. Translation: CASSQGPPGLAGGPSTQYF.

V usage is TRBV7-9 and J usage is TRBJ1-1; TRBD1 is a possible D gene (5 bases). The V end was cut by 0 bases, the J end by 7 bases, with 12 bases between. This CDR3 spans 14 amino acids. Germline CDR1 reads SEHNR; CDR2 reads FQNEAQ (reference sequence). The CDR3 sequence: CASSLAGVTVEAFF. The CDR3 DNA is TGTGCCAGCAGCTTAGCTGGTGTGACAGTTGAAGCTTTCTTT.

CDR3 in DNA: TGTGCCAGCAGCTTAAAGACAGGGATTGGGGAAATCTATGGCTACACCTTC. It is translated as CASSLKTGIGEIYGYTF. The chain is built from TRBV7-8 and TRBJ1-2; 7 bases are shared with TRBD1. The ends lost 2 bases at V and 4 bases at J; junction bases unmatched: 13. Per the germline V gene, CDR1 is SGHVS and CDR2 is FQNEAQ. This CDR3 is 17 amino acids long.

The chain has TRBV7-8 and TRBJ2-1, with 9 bases aligning to TRBD2. CDR1 is SGHVS, CDR2 FQNEAQ, per germline. The V gene end was trimmed by 1 base and the J gene end by 6 bases; junction bases not matched to a gene: 19. This CDR3 is built from 20 residues. CDR3 sequence reads: CASSLGAGTLLAGSVNEQFF. CDR3 nucleotide sequence: TGTGCCAGCAGCTTAGGAGCCGGGACACTCCTAGCGGGAAGCGTCAATGAGCAGTTCTTC. The variable domain in full, completed from reference TRBV7-8 and TRBJ2-1, reads GAGVSQSPRYKVAKRGQDVALRCDPISGHVSLFWYQQALGQGPEFLTYFQNEAQLDKSGLPSDRFFAERPEGSVSTLKIQRTQQEDSAVYLCASSLGAGTLLAGSVNEQFFGPGTRLTVL.

The chain couples TRBV5-5 to TRBJ1-1; 9 bases line up with TRBD1. Germline loops: CDR1 SGHKS, CDR2 YYEKEE (reference sequence). This CDR3 has 14 amino acids. Trimming at V came to 5 bases and at J to 1 base, leaving 3 bases not matched to a gene. The CDR3 loop is CASSWGQGNTEAFF. The DNA of the CDR3 is TGTGCCAGCAGTTGGGGACAGGGGAACACTGAAGCTTTCTTT.

The chain is built from TRBV7-9 and TRBJ2-1; TRBD1 aligns across 10 bases. Germline CDR1 is SEHNR and CDR2 is FQNEAQ (reference sequence). J gave up 4 bases and V 2 bases, and 5 bases lay outside the gene matches. This CDR3 spans 16 amino acids. Here the CDR3 reads CASSLSRQGAYNEQFF. The CDR3 DNA reads TGTGCCAGCAGCTTATCCAGACAGGGGGCATACAATGAGCAGTTCTTC.

The chain couples TRBV19 to TRBJ1-1, with a tentative D call TRBD1 (6 bases). Per germline, CDR1 LNHDA and CDR2 SQIVND (reference sequence). Deletions cut 4 bases from V and 5 bases from J, with 17 bases between. The CDR3 sequence is 15 residues long. The CDR3 region has the DNA TGTGCCAGTAGTACCTTTTACAGGGCAGGGACTGAAGCTTTCTTT. This sequence encodes CASSTFYRAGTEAFF.

The chain uses TRBV2 and TRBJ2-7; 10 positions match TRBD2. This CDR3 comprises 15 residues. The V gene end was trimmed by 4 bases and the J gene end by 2 bases; junction bases not matched to a gene: 5. Germline assignment: CDR1 SNHLY and CDR2 FYNNEI. The CDR3 spells CASSATSGTAYEQYF. CDR3 coding DNA: TGTGCCAGCAGTGCCACTAGCGGGACCGCCTACGAGCAGTACTTC. Combining the CDR3 with reference TRBV2 and TRBJ2-7 gives the whole variable domain EPEVTQTPSHQVTQMGQEVILRCVPISNHLYFYWYRQILGQKVEFLVSFYNNEISEKSEIFDDQFSVERPDGSNFTLKIRSTKLEDSAMYFCASSATSGTAYEQYFGPGTRLTVT.

This chain joins TRBV3-1 (or the pseudogene TRBV3-2) and TRBJ1-6; TRBD1 is a possible D gene (5 bases). Per the germline V gene, CDR1 is LGHDT and CDR2 is YNNKEL (reference sequence). The ends were cut back, 1 base at V and 6 bases at J, with 10 bases in the middle. The CDR3 extends over 15 amino acids. The CDR3 DNA reads as TGTGCCAGCAGCCAAGTCCAGGGTCGTAATTCACCCCTCCACTTT. Translating gives CASSQVQGRNSPLHF.

This clone was seen just once. The chain joins TRBV7-2 to TRBJ1-1; a weak D match, TRBD1 (5 bases). This CDR3 has 14 amino acids. The V gene lost 1 base and the J gene lost 0 bases, with 6 bases spanning the gap. CDR1 and CDR2 from the germline V gene are SGHTA and FQGNSA. In nucleotides, the CDR3 is TGTGCCAGCAGCTTAGTACAGGTGAACACTGAAGCTTTCTTT. It specifies CASSLVQVNTEAFF.

The chain employs TRBV4-1 and TRBJ2-3; TRBD1 might be the D (5 bases). The CDR3 has 14 amino acids. CDR1 is MGHRA, CDR2 YSYEKL, per germline. V lost 1 base and J 3 bases, leaving 8 bases between the germline ends. The CDR3 DNA reads TGCGCCAGCAGCCAAGTGAAGGGGACAGATACGCAGTATTTT. Translating it yields CASSQVKGTDTQYF.

The rearrangement links TRBV6-5 to TRBJ1-5; D not certain. The germline gives CDR1 MNHEY, CDR2 SVGAGI. V gave up 2 bases and J gave up 3 bases, with 5 bases separating them. The CDR3 loop spans 13 amino acids. The CDR3 is CASSYEVNQPQHF. The CDR3 DNA sequence: TGTGCCAGCAGTTACGAGGTCAATCAGCCCCAGCATTTT.

The rearrangement links TRBV30 to TRBJ1-1; 7 positions match TRBD1. The CDR3 contains 13 residues. Trimming took 0 bases from V and 3 from J; bases not matched to a gene: 1. Germline V lookup: CDR1 GTSNPN, CDR2 SVGIG (reference sequence). CDR3 loop: CAWSVGTDTEAFF. The DNA of the CDR3 is TGTGCCTGGAGTGTGGGGACAGACACTGAAGCTTTCTTT. The full variable domain, completed using reference TRBV30 and TRBJ1-1, is SQTIHQWPATLVQPVGSPLSLECTVEGTSNPNLYWYRQAAGRGLQLLFYSVGIGQISSEVPQNLSASRPQDRQFILSSKKLLLSDSGFYLCAWSVGTDTEAFFGQGTRLTVV.

This clone was observed once. J is TRBJ1-5 and V is TRBV5-8; D is possibly TRBD1 (6 bases). Germline lookup yields CDR1 SGHTS and CDR2 YDEGEE. This CDR3 has 14 amino acids. V was trimmed by 0 bases and J by 2 bases, leaving 6 bases between them. The CDR3 region has the DNA TGTGCCAGCAGCTTGGGGACAGGCAATCAGCCCCAGCATTTT. Translation gives CASSLGTGNQPQHF.

The chain combines TRBV6-1 with TRBJ2-1; 7 nucleotides agree with TRBD2. The ends lost 1 base at V and 13 bases at J; junction bases unmatched: 10. Germline CDR1 and CDR2: MNHNS and SASEGT. This CDR3 contains 14 residues. This chain's CDR3 is CASSEGTRIISQFF. The CDR3 region has the DNA TGTGCCAGCAGTGAAGGGACTAGGATAATTAGCCAGTTCTTC.